This note documents a single T cell receptor beta chain sequence. This entry comes from a study of CD8 T cells in Susac syndrome. The CDR3 extends over 18 amino acids. The V gene lost 0 bases and the J gene lost 4 bases, with 19 bases spanning the gap. Germline V lookup: CDR1 LGHNA, CDR2 YNFKEQ. The RNA input was about 0.5 to 1 ug, and it was reverse transcribed with random hexamers. Multiplex PCR with immunoSEQ amplified the TCR beta CDR3 across 54 Vbeta and 13 Jbeta. TCRdb redid the calling of the immunoSEQ multiplex PCR reads with MiXCR, one entry per CDR3 protein. This repertoire shows 120,000 or so distinct CDR3 sequences, nearly 96% found once; its top ten account for 0.12% to 0.15%. TEMRA cells underwent FACS enrichment and CD8+ and CD4+ T cells underwent negative isolation.

The chain combines TRBV4-2 with TRBJ1-5; D gene ambiguous. Material for sequencing was CD4+ T cells from PBMCs. This sequence was found in a human donor with Susac syndrome. The CDR3, as DNA: TGTGCCAGCAGCCAAGATACGGGGAAGGGTGTTGGAAATCAGCCCCAGCATTTT. Its protein product is CASSQDTGKGVGNQPQHF.